The sequence of this T cell receptor beta chain was determined in a study of regulatory T cells in long-lasting Graves disease. The study, taken as a whole, reports: Accuracy may have suffered from the small sample size.

To make TCR beta libraries, researchers used iRepertoire HTBI primers and Arm-PCR of CDR3 regions. TCRdb re-analysed the multiplex PCR reads in MiXCR, keeping a single row per CDR3 protein. The sample shows hundreds of thousands of distinct CDR3 sequences, 15% to 19% of them seen only once. Noted time point: newly diagnosed GD, antithyroid drugs for less than 3 months. Construction of the TCR library relied on RNA isolated from PBMCs. Patients came through an endocrinology department, and that department was in Xi'an, China. There are many counts of this clonotype. Its antigen is as yet unknown. Germline lookup yields CDR1 LNHDA and CDR2 SQIVND (reference sequence). CDR3 size: 15 residues. Trimming took off 6 bases at V and 8 bases at J, with 20 bases between the two ends.

The chain is built from TRBV19 and TRBJ2-1, with D possibly being TRBD2 (5 bases). Specimen: peripheral blood mononuclear cells (PBMCs), collected at new diagnosis, from a patient treated with antithyroid drugs. This sequence was found in a female donor with Graves disease. CDR3 coding DNA: TGTGCCAGTAGCACCGATGAGGACGGGCGGGATGAGCAGTTCTTC. Protein: CASSTDEDGRDEQFF. Variable domain in full (rest from reference TRBV19 and TRBJ2-1): DGGITQSPKYLFRKEGQNVTLSCEQNLNHDAMYWYRQDPGQGLRLIYYSQIVNDFQKGDIAEGYSVSREKKESFPLTVTSAQKNPTAFYLCASSTDEDGRDEQFFGPGTRLTVL.